Included here is one T cell receptor beta chain sequence, with context. Its specificity is unknown. Germline CDR1 and CDR2: MGHRA and YSYEKL. The CDR3 runs 16 residues. J gave up 0 bases and V 0 bases, and 5 bases lay outside the gene matches. The data belong to a study of cytomegalovirus exposure and HLA in healthy donors. Findings and limits, study-wide: On later analysis, the bulk of CMV-associated TCR beta chains appeared to be HLA-restricted.

The PCR made use of 60 Vbeta and 13 Jbeta primers. Using immunoSEQ multiplex PCR, the repertoire was profiled, and TCRdb retains in-frame clones only, with some absent. The sample has some 30,000 clones, 35% to 50% seen once. The chain has TRBV4-1 and TRBJ2-7, with 7 bases aligning to TRBD2. Material for sequencing was PBMCs. This clonotype was sampled from a woman between 50 and 59 years old in good health and CMV-seronegative. The CDR3 DNA reads TGCGCCAGCAGCCAAGACTGGACTAGGAGCTCCTACGAGCAGTACTTC. This encodes CASSQDWTRSSYEQYF.